These 15 T cell receptor beta chains were sequenced from one sample in a study of T cells after yellow fever vaccination. TCRdb reanalysed the 5' RACE reads using MiXCR and keeps one entry per CDR3 protein. The sample contains more than 250,000 distinct CDR3 sequences, about 6.6% of which appear only once. The sequenced sample was PBMCs, obtained approximately 47 days after the first yellow fever vaccination. All receptors come from a man aged 18 to 30 who received the YFV17D yellow fever vaccine.

The chain employs TRBV7-9 and TRBJ2-7, with 7 bases matching TRBD1. Germline V lookup: CDR1 SEHNR, CDR2 FQNEAQ (reference sequence). The trim removed 5 bases at V and 3 bases at J, leaving 4 bases unmatched. The CDR3 totals 13 residues. The CDR3 protein is CASSRWDSYEQYV. The CDR3 nucleotides read TGTGCCAGCAGCCGGTGGGACAGCTACGAGCAGTACGTC.

This chain connects TRBV4-1 to TRBJ1-5, with no clear D. The germline V and J ends were trimmed by 3 bases and 7 bases, with 13 bases remaining between them. CDR1 MGHRA and CDR2 YSYEKL come from the germline V gene. The CDR3 contains 14 residues. The CDR3 sequence is CASSHAVSRQPQHF. The CDR3 DNA follows: TGCGCCAGCAGCCACGCCGTCAGTAGGCAGCCCCAGCATTTT.

This clonotype occurred many times. The chain combines TRBV6-5 with TRBJ2-1, with TRBD2 identical over 9 bases. CDR1 MNHEY and CDR2 SVGAGI come from the germline V gene. This CDR3 is built from 17 residues. V gave up 1 base and J gave up 1 base; unmatched junction bases: 5. CDR3 nucleotide sequence: TGTGCCAGCAGTTACTTGACGCTAGCGGGGTCCTACAATGAGCAGTTCTTC. Translation gives CASSYLTLAGSYNEQFF.

This clonotype has a handful of counts. V gene TRBV7-9 combines with J gene TRBJ2-5; tentative D call: TRBD1 (6 bases). The CDR3 consists of 17 residues. V lost 5 bases and J lost 2, with 21 bases in between. Germline V gene data show CDR1 as SEHNR and CDR2 as FQNEAQ (reference sequence). The CDR3 loop is CASSRIPAGVEQETQYF. For the CDR3, the DNA is TGTGCCAGCAGCCGAATACCTGCAGGGGTGGAGCAAGAGACCCAGTACTTC.

The chain employs TRBV5-1 and TRBJ2-5; D is uncertain. Deletions cut 1 base from V and 3 bases from J, with 13 bases between. The V gene's germline CDR1 is SGHRS and CDR2 YFSETQ. The CDR3 spans 15 residues. Here the CDR3 reads CASSLLLGQEETQYF. The CDR3 DNA is TGCGCCAGCAGCTTGTTGTTGGGTCAGGAAGAGACCCAGTACTTC.

The rearrangement uses TRBV7-9 and TRBJ2-7; unclear D gene. Germline CDR1 reads SEHNR; CDR2 reads FQNEAQ (reference sequence). The CDR3 has 13 amino acids. Trimming took 2 bases from V and 2 from J, leaving 7 bases between them. As DNA, the CDR3 is TGTGCCAGCAGCTTAACCCCCACCTACGAGCAGTACTTC. Protein product: CASSLTPTYEQYF.

This clonotype turned up a few times. This sequence joins TRBV19 and TRBJ2-1; D may match TRBD1 or TRBD2 (5 bases each). This CDR3 spans 14 amino acids. Trimming pared 7 bases from V and 5 bases from J, leaving 15 bases between. The germline V gene has CDR1 LNHDA and CDR2 SQIVND (reference sequence). CDR3 in DNA: TGTGCCAGTACCTTCACTCGGGGACACAATGAGCAGTTCTTC. Its protein is CASTFTRGHNEQFF.

This clonotype was seen repeatedly, ten times or more. The chain is built from TRBV7-8 and TRBJ2-3; TRBD2 might be the D (6 bases). The CDR3 spans 15 residues. Trimming stripped 4 bases from V and 5 bases from J, with 16 bases between. CDR1 and CDR2 (germline): SGHVS, FQNEAQ. This chain's CDR3 is CASSSQALGGDTQYF. DNA for the CDR3: TGTGCCAGCAGCTCGCAGGCGCTGGGGGGAGATACGCAGTATTTT.

The chain combines TRBV27 with TRBJ1-5; no clear D gene. Trimming stripped 2 bases from V and 1 base from J, with 9 bases between. CDR3 length: 15 residues. Germline CDR1 and CDR2: MNHEY and SMNVEV (reference sequence). The CDR3 is CASSLTAASNQPQHF. The CDR3 DNA follows: TGTGCCAGCAGTTTAACCGCAGCGAGCAATCAGCCCCAGCATTTT.

This clonotype was found a few times. The chain has TRBV29-1 and TRBJ1-5; no firm D call. The length of the CDR3 is 13 residues. CDR1 and CDR2 (germline): SQVTM, ANQGSEA. CDR3 nucleotide sequence: TGCAGTGCCTATGTGGGGAGAAATCAGCCCCAGCATTTT. As protein: CSAYVGRNQPQHF.

This clonotype was detected many times. The chain combines TRBV7-2 with TRBJ2-5; D is unresolved. V dropped 3 bases and J dropped 1 base, with 9 bases sitting between them. The CDR3 is made up of 14 amino acids. Germline lookup yields CDR1 SGHTA and CDR2 FQGNSA. In DNA, the CDR3 is TGTGCCAGCAGCTTTCAATTAAGCCAAGAGACCCAGTACTTC. This translates into CASSFQLSQETQYF.

This clonotype was picked up many times. This chain connects TRBV15 to TRBJ2-3; D gene uncertain. The germline V and J ends were trimmed by 0 bases and 2 bases, with 6 bases remaining between them. The germline V gene encodes CDR1 LNHNV and CDR2 YYDKDF (reference sequence). The CDR3 is 14 amino acids. The CDR3 DNA is TGTGCCACCAGCAGAGATCCAGTCACAGATACGCAGTATTTT. Translation gives CATSRDPVTDTQYF.

The chain combines TRBV15 with TRBJ1-2; TRBD1 might be the D (6 bases). V lost 5 bases and J lost 5, with 15 bases in between. The CDR3 covers 14 residues. Germline loops: CDR1 LNHNV, CDR2 YYDKDF (reference sequence). The DNA of the CDR3 is TGTGCCACCAGCGGACCCACAGGGTTTTATGGCTACACCTTC. Translating gives CATSGPTGFYGYTF.

The chain carries TRBV5-6 and TRBJ2-7, with 8 positions matching TRBD1. CDR3 size: 15 residues. Trimming at V came to 6 bases and at J to 3 bases, leaving 11 bases not matched to a gene. The germline V gene has CDR1 SGHDT and CDR2 YYEEEE. The CDR3 nucleotides are TGTGCCAGCAACCCCGGTGGACAGGGTGTCTACGAGCAGTACGTC. Its protein product is CASNPGGQGVYEQYV.

This clonotype came up many times. The chain links TRBV18 to TRBJ1-2; D uncertain. This CDR3 has 13 amino acids. Germline V gene lookup returns CDR1 KGHSH and CDR2 LQKENI. Trimming took off 6 bases at V and 10 bases at J, with 18 bases between the two ends. CDR3 sequence reads: CASSAPEQDAYTF. Written as DNA, the CDR3 is TGTGCCAGCTCCGCCCCAGAGCAGGACGCCTACACCTTC.